The 8 T cell receptor beta chains presented below share a single source sample, sequenced in a study of blood T cell repertoires in COVID-19. Some clones are missing from TCRdb's copy, which holds only in-frame ones; the method was immunoSEQ multiplex PCR. Among roughly 220,000 clones, around 84% were seen once, and the ten largest hold less than 6.5%. Sequencing was performed on peripheral blood. All receptors come from a woman aged 60-75 years who had recovered from COVID-19.

The CDR3 region is CASSVSRARETQYF. CDR3 nucleotides: TGTGCCAGCAGCGTATCTAGAGCCCGAGAGACCCAGTACTTC. The genes are TRBV9 and TRBJ2-5; D is uncertain. CDR3 length: 14 residues. In germline, CDR1 is SGDLS, CDR2 YYNGEE. V was pared by 1 base and J by 4 bases, with 11 bases between.

This clone was recorded only once. This chain uses TRBV9 with TRBJ1-5, with D hard to call. Germline lookup yields CDR1 SGDLS and CDR2 YYNGEE. The CDR3 covers 13 residues. V lost 1 base to trimming and J lost 4 bases, with 6 bases between them. DNA of the CDR3: TGTGCCAGCAGCGTATCCCCAAATCAGCCCCAGCATTTT. Its protein product is CASSVSPNQPQHF.

V usage is TRBV7-8 and J usage is TRBJ2-7; perhaps TRBD1 as D (5 bases). V gave up 0 bases and J gave up 6 bases, with 9 bases separating them. CDR1 and CDR2 (germline): SGHVS, FQNEAQ. The CDR3 sequence is 13 residues long. The CDR3 sequence is CASSLAGVGEQYF. The DNA of the CDR3 is TGTGCCAGCAGCTTAGCAGGGGTGGGCGAGCAGTACTTC.

The V call is TRBV5-4, the J call TRBJ1-1, with 7 bases that match TRBD1. The CDR3 has 12 amino acids. Germline CDR1 and CDR2: SGHNT and YYREEE (reference sequence). J gave up 10 bases and V 4 bases, and 7 bases lay outside the gene matches. This CDR3 reads CASSAQGWGAFF. The CDR3 coding sequence is TGTGCCAGCAGCGCACAGGGGTGGGGAGCTTTCTTT.

The CDR3 loop is CASGTLDEKLFF. Here the CDR3 DNA reads TGTGCCAGCGGGACACTGGATGAAAAACTGTTTTTT. The rearrangement uses TRBV2 and TRBJ1-4; possibly TRBD1 for D (6 bases). The CDR3 length is 12 residues. V was clipped by 8 bases and J by 6 bases, with 10 bases between them. Germline CDR1 reads SNHLY; CDR2 reads FYNNEI.

The chain uses TRBV4-2 and TRBJ1-2, with TRBD1 matching 7 bases. Losses at the gene ends were 3 bases for V and 4 bases for J; bases not matched to a gene: 8. The germline V gene encodes CDR1 LGHNA and CDR2 YNFKEQ. CDR3 size: 15 residues. Here the CDR3 reads CASSQGDRELYGYTF. CDR3 DNA: TGTGCCAGCAGCCAGGGCGACAGGGAGCTCTATGGCTACACCTTC.

Comment on this clone: The same CDR3 also results from other DNA sequences found in this sample. The chain uses TRBV9 and TRBJ2-7, with D possibly being TRBD1 (5 bases). Germline assignment: CDR1 SGDLS and CDR2 YYNGEE. Trimming shortened V by 0 bases and J by 0 bases, and 7 bases separated the two germline ends. The CDR3 loop spans 14 amino acids. CDR3 loop: CASSVGTPSYEQYF. The CDR3 DNA reads as TGTGCCAGCAGCGTAGGGACACCCTCCTACGAGCAGTACTTC.

Here the CDR3 reads CSVDPGTGVPEAFF. The CDR3 DNA sequence: TGCAGCGTTGACCCCGGGACAGGGGTTCCCGAAGCTTTCTTT. This chain joins TRBV29-1 and TRBJ1-1, with TRBD1 matching 10 bases. This CDR3 region has 14 residues. The germline gives CDR1 SQVTM, CDR2 ANQGSEA. The ends lost 3 bases at V and 8 bases at J; junction bases unmatched: 9.